The next 16 T cell receptor beta chains were all read from a single sample in a study of cytomegalovirus exposure and HLA in healthy donors. The protocol was immunoSEQ multiplex PCR, while the TCRdb copy is restricted to in-frame clones and leaves out a portion. The sample holds approximately 88,000 clones, approximately 84% seen once. Sample: PBMCs. Receptors originate from a woman younger than 35 in good health and CMV-seropositive.

On this clone itself: The CDR3 does not end in the conserved phenylalanine or tryptophan, so this is likely a read error. Because the CDR3's place on the DNA is in doubt, the DNA is left out and the CDR3 is given as listed by TCRdb. The chain recombines TRBV5-8 with TRBJ1-2; TRBD1 reflects the table's D call only, with no check against the DNA. From germline, CDR1 is SGHTS and CDR2 YDEGEE. With termini counted, the CDR3 has 11 amino acids. CDR3 in amino acids: CASSGSDTRGL.

The chain uses TRBV19 and TRBJ1-3, with unresolved D. This CDR3 region has 12 residues. CDR1 and CDR2 from the germline V gene are LNHDA and SQIVND (reference sequence). Trimming stripped 9 bases from V and 2 bases from J, with 8 bases between. The CDR3 DNA reads TGTGCCAGCCATCCCACTGGAAACACCATATATTTT. Translation: CASHPTGNTIYF.

In its sample, this clone was seen a few times. The V gene is TRBV6-5, the J gene TRBJ1-2; 12 bases line up with TRBD1. The germline CDR1 and CDR2 sequences are MNHEY and SVGAGI. J gave up 6 bases and V 10 bases, and 12 bases lay outside the gene matches. The CDR3 runs 15 residues. CDR3 sequence (DNA): TGTGCCACCGCCGGGACAGGGGGCAATCGGAATGGCTACACCTTC. Translating it yields CATAGTGGNRNGYTF.

This clone was seen just once. This chain links TRBV6-6 with TRBJ1-5; D might be TRBD1 (6 bases). This CDR3 comprises 14 residues. Looked up from germline, CDR1 is MNHNY and CDR2 is SVGAGI (reference sequence). V was trimmed by 7 bases and J by 5 bases, leaving 15 bases between them. Here the CDR3 reads CASNLRQGYQPQHF. The CDR3 coding sequence is TGTGCCAGCAACCTGAGGCAGGGGTATCAGCCCCAGCATTTT.

The chain is built from TRBV5-8 and TRBJ2-3; D not resolved. CDR3 length equals 15 residues. Deletions cut 6 bases from V and 0 bases from J, with 14 bases between. The germline CDR1 and CDR2 sequences are SGHTS and YDEGEE. The chain's CDR3 is CASKDAESSTDTQYF. The CDR3 DNA follows: TGTGCCAGCAAGGATGCGGAATCTAGCACAGATACGCAGTATTTT.

This clone is a singleton in its sample. The gene calls are TRBV7-9 and TRBJ1-5; 7 bases map to TRBD1. Germline values: CDR1 SEHNR, CDR2 FQNEAQ (reference sequence). The CDR3 spans 19 residues. Trimming took 1 base from V and 1 from J; bases not matched to a gene: 13. The CDR3 loop is CASSLEGQGVGMSNQPQHF. CDR3 DNA: TGTGCCAGCAGCTTAGAAGGGCAGGGGGTAGGTATGAGCAATCAGCCCCAGCATTTT.

The rearrangement links TRBV19 to TRBJ2-1, with 8 bases aligning to TRBD2. The CDR3 is made up of 16 amino acids. CDR1 and CDR2 from the germline V gene are LNHDA and SQIVND (reference sequence). The trim removed 3 bases at V and 8 bases at J, leaving 12 bases unmatched. The CDR3 protein is CASSMAQRGKQYEQFF. DNA of the CDR3: TGTGCCAGTAGTATGGCCCAGCGGGGGAAACAATATGAGCAGTTCTTC.

The chain joins TRBV10-1 to TRBJ2-7; no definite D call. V was trimmed by 0 bases and J by 2 bases, leaving 8 bases between them. Germline values: CDR1 WNHNN, CDR2 SYGVQD (reference sequence). The CDR3 has 14 residues. This CDR3 reads CASSESQLPYEQYF. DNA for the CDR3: TGCGCCAGCAGTGAGTCCCAGTTACCCTACGAGCAGTACTTC.

The chain couples TRBV9 to TRBJ1-5; a possible D gene is TRBD1 (5 bases). The V and J ends lost 3 bases and 6 bases respectively, with 10 bases between them. Germline V CDR1 and CDR2: SGDLS, YYNGEE. CDR3 length: 13 residues. Here the CDR3 reads CASSAQGGQPQHF. The DNA of the CDR3 is TGTGCCAGCAGCGCGCAGGGCGGTCAGCCCCAGCATTTT.

The chain carries TRBV5-6 and TRBJ2-7; D gene ambiguous. The CDR3 runs 14 residues. Germline V gives CDR1 SGHDT, CDR2 YYEEEE. With 4 bases removed from V and 2 bases from J, the gap between germline ends came to 13 bases. CDR3 DNA sequence: TGTGCCAGCAGCCTGACATTTATTCCCTACGAGCAGTACTTC. It specifies CASSLTFIPYEQYF. Full variable domain (rest looked up from reference TRBV5-6 and TRBJ2-7): DAGVTQSPTHLIKTRGQQVTLRCSPKSGHDTVSWYQQALGQGPQFIFQYYEEEERQRGNFPDRFSGHQFPNYSSELNVNALLLGDSALYLCASSLTFIPYEQYFGPGTRLTVT.

This clone appeared a single time. The rearrangement links TRBV4-3 to TRBJ2-3, with 8 bases aligning to TRBD2. V shed 5 bases, J shed 4 bases, and the junction held 8 bases outside the gene matches. Germline V gives CDR1 LGHNA, CDR2 YSLEER. CDR3 length equals 15 residues. The CDR3 region has the DNA TGCGCCAGCAGCGAGACGGGGGGGCGTGCAGATACGCAGTATTTT. Translated, it gives CASSETGGRADTQYF.

Here the CDR3 reads CVLWGQGLGYGYTF. CDR3 in DNA: TGTGTCCTTTGGGGGCAGGGACTAGGCTATGGCTACACCTTC. V and J are TRBV7-9 and TRBJ1-2, with TRBD1 as a possible D gene (6 bases). Per germline, CDR1 SEHNR and CDR2 FQNEAQ (reference sequence). The length of the CDR3 is 14 residues.

V usage is TRBV12-5 and J usage is TRBJ2-7; the D gene is possibly TRBD2 (6 bases). This CDR3 comprises 17 residues. From germline, CDR1 is LGHNT and CDR2 FRNRAP. Between the trimmed V and J ends, which lost 5 bases and 2 bases, there was a span of 22 bases. The CDR3, as DNA: TGTGCTAGTGGTACCTCCCGGCGGAGGGACCTCCCCTACGAGCAGTACTTC. This translates into CASGTSRRRDLPYEQYF.

The chain combines TRBV5-4 with TRBJ1-5, with TRBD1 matching 7 bases. This CDR3 spans 15 amino acids. CDR1 and CDR2 (germline): SGHNT, YYREEE (reference sequence). V trimming: 5 bases; J trimming: 2 bases; junction bases outside the gene matches: 7. CDR3: CASSSFGQGNQPQHF. DNA for the CDR3: TGTGCCAGCAGTAGTTTTGGACAGGGCAATCAGCCCCAGCATTTT.

CDR3 residues: CASSPIGVSPNYGYTF. In DNA, the CDR3 is TGTGCCAGCAGCCCGATCGGGGTTAGCCCCAACTATGGCTACACCTTC. This sequence joins TRBV27 and TRBJ1-2; D remains unclear. CDR3 length equals 16 residues. Germline values: CDR1 MNHEY, CDR2 SMNVEV (reference sequence). V shed 6 bases and J shed 2 bases, with 19 bases lying between them.

The chain combines TRBV5-6 with TRBJ2-1; 8 nucleotides line up with TRBD2. This CDR3 is 13 amino acids long. The junction had 3 bases not matched to a gene; V was cut back by 2 bases and J by 8 bases. Germline V gene sequence: CDR1 SGHDT, CDR2 YYEEEE. CDR3 sequence (DNA): TGTGCCAGCAGCTTCGGACTAGCCCATGAGCAGTTCTTC. Amino acids: CASSFGLAHEQFF.